A selection of T cell receptor beta chains follows, all from one sample in a study of radiotherapy plus CTLA-4 blockade in lung cancer. Some clones are missing from TCRdb's copy, which holds only in-frame ones; the method was immunoSEQ multiplex PCR. The sample includes tens of thousands of clones, about 87% of them seen just once. The source was peripheral blood, collected from a patient treated with radiotherapy plus ipilimumab. The source of these receptors is a human donor with non-small cell lung cancer that progressed on radiotherapy plus ipilimumab. CDR3s include the opening cysteine and the closing phenylalanine or tryptophan. A D gene is named only where the DNA matches it firmly. Clone size is not always given. Where it is, it says once, few, many or a class for expanded clones.

CDR3nt | CDR3aa | j_gene | v_gene | abundance | d_gene
TGTGCTAGCAGCCGAAGCGGGGGGCAAGAGACCCAGTACTTC | CASSRSGGQETQYF | TRBJ2-5 | TRBV7-7 | once | TRBD2
TGTGCCAGCAGCTTATCGGCCCACCAGAGTCAGCCCCAGCATTTT | CASSLSAHQSQPQHF | TRBJ1-5 | TRBV7-2 | NA | NA
TGTGCCAGCTCACTAGGGACAGTTAATAGCAATCAGCCCCAGCATTTT | CASSLGTVNSNQPQHF | TRBJ1-5 | TRBV18 | NA | TRBD1
TGTGCCAGCAGCCCCCGACGGGGTAACACCGGGGAGCTGTTTTTT | CASSPRRGNTGELFF | TRBJ2-2 | TRBV7-8 | NA | NA
TGTGCCATCCCAAGGCAGGGCACCATGAACACTGAAGCTTTCTTT | CAIPRQGTMNTEAFF | TRBJ1-1 | TRBV6-1 | NA | NA
TGTGCCAGCAGCTTAGGGTTTGCTCGTTTGGACAGGGGTCCCACTGAAGCTTTCTTT | CASSLGFARLDRGPTEAFF | TRBJ1-1 | TRBV7-6 | NA | TRBD1
TGTGCCAGCAGCAGGGGGGCGGACACGAGTAACTATGGCTACACCTTC | CASSRGADTSNYGYTF | TRBJ1-2 | TRBV19 | few | TRBD1
TGTGCCATCAGTGAGGAACGGAGGGGAGGCTACACCTTC | CAISEERRGGYTF | TRBJ1-2 | TRBV10-3 | NA | NA
TGTGCCAGCTCTATCGCGCCTCAGAGCACAGATACGCAGTATTTT | CASSIAPQSTDTQYF | TRBJ2-3 | TRBV7-9 | NA | NA
TGTGCCAGCAGTGGGGGACAGGGCGGTGAAAAACTGTTTTTT | CASSGGQGGEKLFF | TRBJ1-4 | TRBV2 | NA | TRBD1
TGTGCCTGCGTACAGGAGGCCGGCTACGAGCAGTACTTC | CACVQEAGYEQYF | TRBJ2-7 | TRBV30 | NA | NA
TGTGCCAGCAGCCCCACGGGGGGACAACACACTGAAGCTTTCTTT | CASSPTGGQHTEAFF | TRBJ1-1 | TRBV7-2 | NA | NA
TGTGCCTGGAGCTTCAAGACAGGGGGAACAGCTTTCTTT | CAWSFKTGGTAFF | TRBJ1-1 | TRBV30 | NA | TRBD1
TGTGCCAGCAGGTGGGGGATTAGCGCTGAAGCTTTCTTT | CASRWGISAEAFF | TRBJ1-1 | TRBV6-5 | NA | NA
TGTGCCACCTCAGGGGCGGGGAACACTGAAGCTTTCTTT | CATSGAGNTEAFF | TRBJ1-1 | TRBV10-3 | few | NA
TGTGCCTGGAGTCCTAATGTCAGAGAGCAGTTCTTC | CAWSPNVREQFF | TRBJ2-1 | TRBV30 | NA | NA
TGTGCCAGCAGTTTCGGACACTTCACAGATACGCAGTATTTT | CASSFGHFTDTQYF | TRBJ2-3 | TRBV27 | NA | NA